The 3 T cell receptor beta chains below come from one sample, sequenced in a study of shared clonotypes between healthy human individuals (dated by TCRdb to the early 2020s). Library preparation was by the immunoSEQ multiplex PCR assay. The table was pulled from immuneACCESS by TCRdb, which kept in-frame rearrangements only. Such tables lose some clones; where checked, under half of the loss comes from unresolved V genes, and the rest has no known cause. This sample is represented by 600,000 or so clones; roughly 98% of them were singletons. Approximately 0.33% of the sample belongs to the ten largest clones. CD8 naive samples consisted of CD45RO-negative cells that were positively selected for CCR7, yielding a CD45RA+CCR7+ population without TemRA cells. The material sequenced was naive CD8+ T cells sorted from blood. The cell subset or site label for this specimen denotes: CD45RA+CCR7+. The receptors originated from a man aged 25 to 40 in good health.

The CDR3 is CASRGRQETQYF. The DNA for the CDR3 is TGTGCCAGCAGGGGAAGACAAGAGACCCAGTACTTC. This chain connects TRBV2 to TRBJ2-5; the D is unclear. This CDR3 spans 12 amino acids. Trimming took 6 bases from V and 2 from J, leaving 7 bases between them. Germline V gene sequence: CDR1 SNHLY, CDR2 FYNNEI.

The rearrangement links TRBV25-1 to TRBJ2-5; D perhaps matches TRBD2 (6 bases). CDR1 MGHDK and CDR2 SYGVNS come from the germline V gene. This CDR3 region has 13 residues. The ends were cut back, 4 bases at V and 5 bases at J, with 11 bases in the middle. CDR3 sequence: CASSVGGLETQYF. For the CDR3, the DNA is TGTGCCAGCAGTGTTGGGGGGTTGGAGACCCAGTACTTC. Combining the CDR3 with reference TRBV25-1 and TRBJ2-5 gives the whole variable domain EADIYQTPRYLVIGTGKKITLECSQTMGHDKMYWYQQDPGMELHLIHYSYGVNSTEKGDLSSESTVSRIRTEHFPLTLESARPSHTSQYLCASSVGGLETQYFGPGTRLLVL.

The chain carries TRBV28 and TRBJ2-6; no firm D call. Germline CDR1 is MDHEN and CDR2 is SYDVKM. The CDR3 extends over 18 amino acids. Trimming stripped 5 bases from V and 0 bases from J, with 17 bases between. The chain's CDR3 is CASSTLQLIGSGANVLTF. For the CDR3, the DNA is TGTGCCAGCAGTACCCTTCAATTAATCGGCTCTGGGGCCAACGTCCTGACTTTC.